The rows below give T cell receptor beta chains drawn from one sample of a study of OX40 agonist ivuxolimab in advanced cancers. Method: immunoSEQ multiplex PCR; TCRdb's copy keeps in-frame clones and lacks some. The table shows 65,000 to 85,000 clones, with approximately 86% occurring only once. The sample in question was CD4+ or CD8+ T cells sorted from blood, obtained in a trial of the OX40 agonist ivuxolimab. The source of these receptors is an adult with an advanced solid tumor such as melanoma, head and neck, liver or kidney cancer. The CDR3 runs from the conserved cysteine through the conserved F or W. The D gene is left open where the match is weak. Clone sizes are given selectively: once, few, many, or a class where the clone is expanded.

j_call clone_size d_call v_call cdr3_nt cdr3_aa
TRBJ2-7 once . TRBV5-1 TGCGCCAGCAGCTTAAGAGCGTCCTACGAGCAGTACTTC CASSLRASYEQYF
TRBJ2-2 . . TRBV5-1 TGCGCCAGCAGCTTGGATTTGAGGGACACCGGGGAGCTGTTTTTT CASSLDLRDTGELFF
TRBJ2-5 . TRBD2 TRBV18 TGTGCCAGCTCACCATCGACTAGCGGGGTCCAAGAGACCCAGTACTTC CASSPSTSGVQETQYF
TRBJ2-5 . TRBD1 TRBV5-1 TGCGCCAGCAGCGCGGGGACAGGGGATAGGGTGACCCAGTACTTC CASSAGTGDRVTQYF
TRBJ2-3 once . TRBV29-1 TGCAGCGCCGGGGTACAGGGATCCCCAGATACGCAGTATTTT CSAGVQGSPDTQYF
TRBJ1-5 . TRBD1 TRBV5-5 TGTGCCAGCAGCGCAGGGACAGGCAATCAGCCCCAGCATTTT CASSAGTGNQPQHF
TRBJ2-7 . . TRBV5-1 TGCGCCAGCAGCTTGGGGACTGACTCCTACGAGCAGTACTTC CASSLGTDSYEQYF
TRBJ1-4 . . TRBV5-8 TGTGCCAGCAGCTTGGACCGGCAGCCGGAAAAACTGTTTTTT CASSLDRQPEKLFF
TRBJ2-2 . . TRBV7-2 TGTGCCAGCAGTTCCATAGCGACCGGGGAGCTGTTTTTT CASSSIATGELFF
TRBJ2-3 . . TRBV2 TGTGCCAGCAGTCTTCTGGACCGGAGAGATACGCAGTATTTT CASSLLDRRDTQYF
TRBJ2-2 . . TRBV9 TGTGCCAGCAGCCCTAGAGGTTTGGGGGTCGGCACCGGGGAGCTGTTTTTT CASSPRGLGVGTGELFF
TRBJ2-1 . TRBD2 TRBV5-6 TGTGCCAGCAGCCCCGGACTAGCGGGTAAGGAGCAGTTCTTC CASSPGLAGKEQFF
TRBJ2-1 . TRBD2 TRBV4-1 TGCGCCAGCAGCCAAGGACTAGCGGGCTACAATGAGCAGTTCTTC CASSQGLAGYNEQFF
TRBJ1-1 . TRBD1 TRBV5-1 TGCGCCAGCAGCTTGAAGGACAGGGTTGGAAGCACTGAAGCTTTCTTT CASSLKDRVGSTEAFF
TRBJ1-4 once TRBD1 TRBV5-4 TGTGCCAGCAGCATACGGACAGGGACGGGAGGGGATGAAAAACTGTTTTTT CASSIRTGTGGDEKLFF
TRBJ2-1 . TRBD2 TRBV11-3 TGTGCCAGCAGCTTGTCCTGGGGGGGAAAGTACAATGAGCAGTTCTTC CASSLSWGGKYNEQFF
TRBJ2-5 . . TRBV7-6 TGTGCCAGCAGCCCAAGGGCGTTCCAAGAGACCCAGTACTTC CASSPRAFQETQYF
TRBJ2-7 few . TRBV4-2 TGTGCCAGCAGCCGGACGGGGGACGGGATCTACGAGCAGTACTTC CASSRTGDGIYEQYF
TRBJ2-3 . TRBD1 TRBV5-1 TGCGCCAGCAGACCGGGGACAGGGGGTACAGATACGCAGTATTTT CASRPGTGGTDTQYF
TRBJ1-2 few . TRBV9 TGTGCCAGCAGCTATGAAGGGGGGCTTGGCTACACCTTC CASSYEGGLGYTF
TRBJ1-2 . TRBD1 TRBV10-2 TGCGCCAGCAGGCCGGGACAGGGGGGCTACACCTTC CASRPGQGGYTF
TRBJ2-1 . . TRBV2 TGTGCCAGCAGTGGGGAGTCCCTCGGAGAGCAGTTCTTC CASSGESLGEQFF
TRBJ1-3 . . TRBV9 TGTGCCAGCAGGGAGAACTCTGGAAACACCATATATTTT CASRENSGNTIYF
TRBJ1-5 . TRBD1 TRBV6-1 TGTGCCAGCAGGAGGGGACAGGGAGGCAATCAGCCCCAGCATTTT CASRRGQGGNQPQHF
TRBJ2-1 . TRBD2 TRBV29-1 TGCAGCGTCCAGACTAGCGTACTCTACAATGAGCAGTTCTTC CSVQTSVLYNEQFF
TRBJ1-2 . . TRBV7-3 TGTGCCAGCAGCTTAAGTGGGGGCTTATCTGCGAACTATGGCTACACCTTC CASSLSGGLSANYGYTF
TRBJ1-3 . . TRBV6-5 TGTGCCAGCATTACAAGGTACGGTTTGGGAAACACCATATATTTT CASITRYGLGNTIYF
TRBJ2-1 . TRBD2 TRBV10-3 TGTGCCATCAGTGAGCCCCTAGCGGGAGGCGTCTACAATGAGCAGTTCTTC CAISEPLAGGVYNEQFF
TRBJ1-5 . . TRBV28 TGTGCCAGCAAGAAAACCCCGGAGGGGAGGCCCCAGCATTTT CASKKTPEGRPQHF
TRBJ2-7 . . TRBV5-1 TGCGCCAGCAGCTTAGGCGGGACATTGAGCTCCTACGAGCAGTACTTC CASSLGGTLSSYEQYF
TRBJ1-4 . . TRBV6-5 TGTGCCAGCAGGATGATAGCAACTAATGAAAAACTGTTTTTT CASRMIATNEKLFF
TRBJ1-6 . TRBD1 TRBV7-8 TGTGCCAGCAGCTTGGGGACAGGGTATGATAATTCACCCCTCCACTTT CASSLGTGYDNSPLHF
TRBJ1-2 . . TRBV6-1 TGTGCCAGCAGTGTAAACAGAGACTATGGCTACACCTTC CASSVNRDYGYTF
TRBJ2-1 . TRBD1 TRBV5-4 TGTGCCAGCAGCTCAACGACCGGGACAGGTCGGTTCTTC CASSSTTGTGRFF
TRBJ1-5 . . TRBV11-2 TGTGCCAGCAGCTTAGGGGAACGCAATCAGCCCCAGCATTTT CASSLGERNQPQHF
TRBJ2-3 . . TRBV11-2 TGTGCCAGCAGCTTAGGAACAGATACGCAGTATTTT CASSLGTDTQYF
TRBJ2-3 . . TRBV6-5 TGTGCCAGCAGTTACCAAAATGGGCAGACAGATACGCAGTATTTT CASSYQNGQTDTQYF
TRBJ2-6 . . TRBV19 TGTGCCAGTAGTATGATGCGGGGTACTGGGGCCAACGTCCTGACTTTC CASSMMRGTGANVLTF
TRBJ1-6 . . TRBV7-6 TGTGCCAGCAGCTTATATAGGGATTCACCCCTCCACTTT CASSLYRDSPLHF
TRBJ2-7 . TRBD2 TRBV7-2 TGTGCCAGCAGCTTCGACCCGGGACTAGCGTACGAGCAGTACTTC CASSFDPGLAYEQYF
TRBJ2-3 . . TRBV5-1 TGCGCCAGCAGCTTGGCCGAGGACGTAAGCACAGATACGCAGTATTTT CASSLAEDVSTDTQYF
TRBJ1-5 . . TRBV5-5 TGTGCCAGCAGCCGACAGCTGACGGGCAATCAGCCCCAGCATTTT CASSRQLTGNQPQHF
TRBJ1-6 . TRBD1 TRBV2 TGTGCCAGCAGGGACAGGGTAGCTTCACCCCTCCACTTT CASRDRVASPLHF
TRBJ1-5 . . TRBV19 TGTGCCAGTGGATCAGGGGCCGATCAGCCCCAGCATTTT CASGSGADQPQHF
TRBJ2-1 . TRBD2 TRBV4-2 TGTGCCAGCAGTAAAGCGGGAGGGCTTGAGCAGTTCTTC CASSKAGGLEQFF
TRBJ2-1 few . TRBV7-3 TGTGCCAGCAGCTTTACGGGGGTTAACAATGAGCAGTTCTTC CASSFTGVNNEQFF
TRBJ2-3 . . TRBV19 TGTGCCAGTAGTGTCGGGACCCCCCTCGGGGATACGCAGTATTTT CASSVGTPLGDTQYF
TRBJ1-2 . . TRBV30 TGTGCCTGGAGTTTACAGCTGGAAGGCTACACCTTC CAWSLQLEGYTF
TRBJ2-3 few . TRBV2 TGTGCCAGCAGTGACCAGACAGCAGCTAGCACAGATACGCAGTATTTT CASSDQTAASTDTQYF
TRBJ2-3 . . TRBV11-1 TGTGCCAGCAGCTTACGGGACCCACGGTCAGATACGCAGTATTTT CASSLRDPRSDTQYF
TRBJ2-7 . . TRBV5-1 TGCGCCAGCAGCTTGGAGGTTAGGAACGTCTACGAGCAGTACTTC CASSLEVRNVYEQYF
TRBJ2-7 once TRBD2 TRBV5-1 TGCGCCAGCAGCTTGGATGCAGCGGGAGTGGACGAGCAGTACTTC CASSLDAAGVDEQYF
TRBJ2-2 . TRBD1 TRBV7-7 TGTGCTAGCAGCCCCTGGACAGGGACCGGGGAGCTGTTTTTT CASSPWTGTGELFF